Detailed here is one T cell receptor (beta chain). The specificity of this receptor is unknown. The cohort consisted of approximately 670 healthy bone marrow donors. Cohort members were all nominally healthy when sampled, although unrecorded immune exposures were likely present. The donor was CMV seronegative and belonged to the group of several hundred seronegative cohort members. A peripheral blood sample was provided by each donor, and peripheral blood mononuclear cells were used for TCR beta sequencing. Genomic DNA was extracted from the blood cell samples with the Qiagen DNeasy Blood Extraction Kit. The entry originates in a study of cytomegalovirus exposure and HLA in healthy donors (dated by TCRdb to between 2016 and 2019). Turning to the overall study: An earlier analysis of 550 to 700 of the donors reported about 250 Gb of sequence data and 117 million unique TCR beta sequences from approximately 180 million T cells. About 280 gigabases of sequencing data and tens of millions of unique TCR sequences were included in an early release covering roughly 700 HLA-typed donors. Of the roughly 400 genotyped donors, about 80% fell in the genetic ancestry cluster associated with self-reported Caucasian donors. The study aimed to test whether signatures of past pathogen exposure could be identified by cataloging public T cell receptors. The study profiled the T cell repertoires of 500 to 800 subjects by immunosequencing and related them to cytomegalovirus serostatus. Besides the first cohort of around 700 subjects, a separate validation cohort made up of roughly 120 different subjects was used. To predict cytomegalovirus infection status, the study combined high-throughput TCR immunosequencing, statistical association of individual TCRs with disease status, and machine learning. A later analysis re-analyzed previously published TCR beta repertoires from approximately 670 donors and added high-resolution HLA genotyping to study TCR occurrence patterns. Rather than using new phenotypic data, the later analysis identified candidate immune exposures from TCR beta sequences and from how often those sequences occurred across donors. An earlier analysis of 587 of the donors applied high-throughput TCR beta sequencing to assess whether each TCR beta V gene segment acted as functional or pseudogenic. Donor age, sex, ethnicity and CMV serostatus were compiled together with the repertoire data. A later genetic analysis used genome-wide SNP genotypes for about 60% of the roughly 700 donors, treating that subset as a discovery cohort. Every discovery cohort repertoire had been produced on one sequencing platform. HLA typing included class I and class II loci at four-digit resolution. The number of typed donors differed by locus: roughly 620-640 for A, B, C, DRB1 and DQB1; some 500 for DQA1; some 610 for DPA1; and roughly 470 for DPB1. Five DR-DQ haplotypes were handled as single units for association and clustering because linkage in the cohort was strong. Among about 400 genotyped donors of the cohort, an average of around 220,000 unique TCR beta nucleotide sequences was sequenced per donor, of which about 19% were non-productive.

V drops 0 bases and J drops 4 bases, leaving 13 bases in between. In the germline V gene, CDR1 corresponds to MNHEY and CDR2 to SVGAGI. Reading from cysteine to phenylalanine, the CDR3 counts 15 amino acids. Just CDR3 DNA is preserved here, 45 bases in frame from base 1. What the work shows at the level of the full study, not this receptor alone: Linkage disequilibrium might explain the correlated functional status among segregating V segments, but an unknown experimental factor could not be excluded. Several of the top co-occurrence clusters appeared to be linked to parvovirus B19, influenza, CMV and Epstein-Barr virus, according to a later analysis. An earlier analysis of around 540 of the donors showed that most TCR beta V segments appeared in productive rearrangements either about 90% or about 30% of the time, which broadly matched IMGT annotations. The 87-base-pair reads could not distinguish some IMGT-functional V segments, including TRBV6-2 and TRBV6-3, so those segments were excluded. In a later genetic analysis, a missense DCLRE1C variant was associated with V-gene and J-gene trimming of TCR beta chains, and the association was replicated in an independent cohort. A total of 150 or so TCR beta chains were listed by the study as associated with cytomegalovirus. The presence/absence analyses assumed that sequencing depth was roughly uniform across donors, and that assumption may not be true. Because counts were too low, some 17 rarely observed V segments, including chromosome 9 orphons, were left out of the earlier analysis of about 500 of the donors. In this cohort, only TCR beta chains were sequenced, and detectable features were limited by the absence of alpha or paired-chain data. A later analysis found that TCR association rates varied across HLA loci, with DRB1 alleles showing the most associated TCRs and HLA-C alleles the fewest. The classifier was reported to diagnose cytomegalovirus status with high specificity and sensitivity in both the original cohort and the validation cohort. Because some donors lacked HLA typing at each locus, the association tests relied only on the typed subset. Specific HLA alleles were associated with roughly 16,000 TCR beta sequences at a false discovery rate of 0.05 in a later analysis. A later analysis found that most CMV-associated TCR beta chains appeared HLA-restricted, with HLA associations seemingly driven largely by CMV exposure. While some public TCRs were present in many individuals, most TCR sequences turned up only very rarely across donors. Three of the identified cytomegalovirus-associated TCR beta chains were confirmed in vitro to be specific for cytomegalovirus antigens. A group of highly shared sequence variants was considered likely to be a technical artifact of the sequencing pipeline. CMV serostatus was the only immune exposure information available for the cohort. A later analysis found that HLA-associated TCR beta chains were more clonally expanded and had lower generation probabilities than equally common non-associated chains. A further reported finding was that TCR beta sequences accurately predicted the HLA-A and HLA-B alleles for most subjects in the first cohort. When HLA alleles, especially DR and DQ, strongly co-occurred, attributing TCR associations to individual alleles was difficult. A later genetic analysis reported fewer N-insertions in productive TCRs among donors in an Asian-associated ancestry cluster than the roughly 700-donor mean. According to the authors, the approach could potentially be generalized to other disease states and immunological phenotypes.

The library was generated by the immunoSEQ multiplex PCR assay. A mixture of 60 forward primers for TCR Vbeta segments and 13 reverse primers for TCR Jbeta segments was used in the multiplex PCR. A multiplex PCR assay on genomic DNA amplified the CDR3 region of rearranged TCR beta genes. The Illumina HiSeq System was used to sequence the amplified TCR beta libraries as 87-base-pair reads. The authors' analysis ran thus. A later analysis counted tens of millions of unique TCR beta chains across the 666 repertoires, and 10 million to 12 million of these chains were shared by at least two donors. Raw reads were error-corrected and collapsed into unique sequences by a nearest-neighbor algorithm in which closely related sequences were merged to remove PCR and sequencing errors. Alignment of CDR3 sequences to IMGT reference sequences was used to assign V, D and J gene segments. Each retained sequence needed at least a six-nucleotide match to both a V gene segment and a J gene segment. A rearrangement was called productive if the CDR3 had no stop codons and remained in frame with V and J, and every other rearrangement was called non-productive. Following IMGT convention, CDR3 was defined as the stretch from the second conserved V-encoded cysteine up to the conserved J-encoded phenylalanine. Sequences without an unambiguous match to a single V gene segment were excluded from the earlier analysis of about 600 of the donors. In an earlier analysis of 500 to 750 of the donors, V segments were called functional above 56.7% productive rearrangements and were called segregating when the between-donor standard deviation exceeded 5%. A statistical classification framework was developed to diagnose cytomegalovirus status using the catalog of TCR beta chain sequences. In a later analysis, V and J genes were assigned by comparing TCR nucleotide sequences against IMGT/GENE-DB human TR gene sequences. In a later analysis, CDR3 sequences and most-parsimonious VDJ recombination scenarios were assigned using the TCRdist pipeline. In a later analysis, each TCR beta chain was defined by its CDR3 amino acid sequence together with its V-gene family, and reads without a unique V-gene family were excluded. A later analysis removed 550 to 650 highly shared, low-generation-probability nucleotide sequences to deal with suspected cross-contamination and a sequencing artifact. In a later analysis, a clonal expansion index was calculated for each public chain from normalized within-repertoire ranks of inferred template counts. In a later analysis, generation probabilities were computed using a VDJ recombination model fitted to out-of-frame rearrangements, and the results were checked against IGoR. A later analysis scored TCR-TCR, TCR-HLA and TCR-CMV co-occurrence with hypergeometric tests, applying a repertoire-size bias correction to TCR pairs. False discovery rates were estimated in a later analysis by permuting HLA or CMV assignments 20 times. In a later analysis, co-occurring TCRs were grouped using DBSCAN, and TCRdist sequence similarity was added for clustering within HLA-allele-positive subsets. Co-occurrence clustering excluded repertoires with fewer than 30,000 or more than 120,000 public chains, plus five with anomalous nucleotide sharing. TCRdb limited this immuneACCESS table to in-frame rearrangements with V and J called. A share of clones is missing; checked studies link under half to unresolved V genes, and the rest is unexplained. That table supplies the V and J calls and clone size; D and trimming were determined from the DNA. The sample table records around 150,000 clones. The top ten clonotypes cover roughly 2.5% of the sample.

This chain is built from TRBV6-5 and TRBJ2-7; perhaps TRBD2 is the D gene, with 5 bases matching. This receptor was obtained from a man in his forties in good health and CMV-seronegative. Material: PBMCs. This receptor carries the CDR3 CASSYSGVGEYEQYF. The nucleotides are TGTGCCAGCAGTTACTCGGGCGTTGGGGAGTACGAGCAGTACTTC.